This T cell receptor beta chain was profiled in a study of Ad26.COV2.S vaccination and SARS-CoV-2 variants. The study, taken as a whole, reports: Vaccinees displayed broader spike-specific TCR repertoires than placebo recipients. The breadth of spike-specific CD8+ and CD4+ T cell responses after vaccination was reportedly substantial.

In regard to this clone: The antigen is unknown.

Clones were sequenced by immunoSEQ multiplex PCR, and TCRdb holds only the in-frame ones, with some missing. The table has some 390,000 clones, 80% to 90% seen once. The ends lost 2 bases at V and 6 bases at J; junction bases unmatched: 5. In germline, CDR1 is MNHEY, CDR2 SMNVEV (reference sequence). The CDR3 extends over 15 amino acids. Sample treatment: some 20 received Ad26.COV2.S at low or high dose, single or two shots; five or six received placebo; per-sample allocation not given. On day 63 after the first injection, vaccine and placebo recipients gave samples. An adult donor aged 18-55 years was enrolled in Boston. As its vector, the vaccine had Ad26, which expressed Wuhan-strain SARS-CoV-2 spike.

This chain connects TRBV27 to TRBJ2-1, with 9 positions matching TRBD1. This TCR was recovered from a person aged 18-60 years who received the Ad26.COV2.S COVID-19 vaccine or a placebo. The sample here was peripheral blood, taken in a trial of Ad26.COV2.S vaccine versus placebo. The CDR3 is CASSLAGQGSNEQFF. CDR3 bases: TGTGCCAGCAGTTTAGCGGGACAGGGTTCCAATGAGCAGTTCTTC.